This TCR beta chain was identified in a study of T cell responses to AZD1222 COVID-19 vaccine (dated by TCRdb to about 2021). Turning to the overall study: AZD1222 recipients whose second dose came at about 4 weeks and those whose second dose came at about 12 weeks were combined into one group, since spike-specific TCR depth and breadth did not differ between the two schedules. TCR sequencing was performed for roughly 250 trial participants, of whom 207 were given two doses of AZD1222 and around 25 were given two doses of MenACWY control vaccine. Trial participants were enrolled by age into 18-55, 56-69 and 70-plus year subgroups, with around 150, 28 and 57 TCR-sequenced participants respectively. Study-level results and caveats: After two AZD1222 doses, both the breadth and the depth of spike-specific TCRs were significantly higher than at day 0 and than in MenACWY recipients. Participants were mostly white British and included more females than males, and it was suggested by the authors that clonal diversity may have been underestimated. The vaccine-associated CD4 TCRs covered the entire spike protein, and the dominant responses fell in regions 160-218 and 743-854. Because no day 14 peak-response samples were available, the repertoires could be characterized only after the peak T cell response. Conclusions about previously exposed vaccinees are limited because only six or seven AZD1222 recipients were SARS-CoV-2 seropositive at baseline. In the small 56-69-year group, the increase in depth fell short of significance, most likely because of low power. Reportedly, almost half of the unique spike-specific TCRs recognized epitopes lying outside the regions that are mutated in the B.1.351 and B.1.1.7 variants.

In light of the paper, this sample's time point label describes: baseline before first vaccination. Samples from vaccinated people were obtained from the UK trials COV001 and COV002, which included a single-blind randomized controlled phase 2/3 trial of AZD1222 (ChAdOx1 nCoV-19) in healthy adults. For TCRbeta chain sequencing, PBMC samples were collected from trial participants at day 0 and at day 28 after the second dose. The CDR3 covers 17 residues, taking in both the cysteine and the phenylalanine. Of all the DNA, just the CDR3 is kept, 51 bases in frame from base 1. V gives up 1 base and J gives up 0 bases, and the segment between their germline ends measures 15 bases. CDR1 and CDR2 (MGHRA, YSYEKL) derive from the germline V gene. The CDR3 regions of human TCRbeta chains were subjected to immunosequencing. In the authors' own workflow: TCRs in the repertoires were matched against a reference library of SARS-CoV-2-specific TCRs that had been generated with the MIRA antigen-specificity platform. Breadth was defined as the fraction of unique TCRs that were SARS-CoV-2-associated. Depth was defined as the fraction of total T cells that were SARS-CoV-2-associated. Using the MIRA data, every spike-specific TCR was mapped to the spike region that the TCR reacted to and assigned to either a CD4 or a CD8 class. Log10-transformed breadth and depth values were compared by one-way ANOVA with Sidak's multiple comparisons tests. TCRdb took this table from immuneACCESS and kept in-frame rearrangements with V and J called. Such tables lack part of the clones; where checked against another copy, unresolved V genes explain under half of the gap, and the rest is unexplained. V and J calls and clone size follow that table, whereas D and trimming were derived from the DNA. In all, the sample holds roughly 120,000 clones, and 88% of those were seen once. Around 3.5% of the sample belongs to the ten largest clones.

Worth noting for this clone: It has no known antigen specificity. No base qualities exist here, and no much larger clone lies one base off it.

This sample comprised peripheral blood, obtained on day 0 of AZD1222 vaccination. The rearrangement combines TRBV4-1 with TRBJ1-1, and possibly TRBD1, on 6 matching bases. The receptor comes from an adult in good health. The base sequence is TGCGCCAGCAGCCAAGTCCCCCTGGCAGGGGTGAACACTGAAGCTTTCTTT. It specifies CASSQVPLAGVNTEAFF.